This T cell receptor (beta chain) originates from a study of regulatory T cells in long-lasting Graves disease. In building TCR beta libraries, iRepertoire HTBI primers were used together with Arm-PCR of CDR3 regions. Via MiXCR, TCRdb re-called the multiplex PCR reads, giving one row per CDR3 protein. The top ten hold around 12% of the sample, which has approximately 560,000 distinct CDR3 sequences, 16% seen once. Broader study findings: TRBV28, TRBJ1-2 and TRBJ2-5 were segments that persistent disease favored.

In its sample, this clonotype was seen many times. The target antigen is unknown. Documented time point: newly diagnosed GD, antithyroid drugs for less than 3 months. Isolated PBMC RNA provided the starting material for the TCR library. The CDR3 runs 15 residues. CDR1 is SNHLY, CDR2 FYNNEI, per germline. The J segment lost 3 bases and the V segment lost 5 bases, leaving 7 bases of the junction unmatched. The sample also formed part of further work on T cells in Graves' hyperthyroidism and ophthalmopathy. This second report adds: On the basis of clinical symptoms, serum thyroxine and TRAb, thyroid ultrasound and orbital computed tomography, diagnoses were made. In the first-round RT-PCR of the TCR CDR3, the HTBI primer set was used. Patients with ophthalmopathy were separated from those with stable hyperthyroidism by a 13 V-J model.

The starting material was peripheral blood mononuclear cells (PBMCs), obtained at new diagnosis, from a patient treated with antithyroid drugs. The TCR was taken from a man between 18 and 35 years old with Graves disease. The rearrangement uses TRBV2 and TRBJ2-7, with TRBD2 identical over 10 bases. The CDR3 loop reads CASSPGTSAIYEQYF. For the CDR3, the DNA is TGTGCCAGCAGTCCCGGGACTAGCGCTATCTACGAGCAGTACTTC.